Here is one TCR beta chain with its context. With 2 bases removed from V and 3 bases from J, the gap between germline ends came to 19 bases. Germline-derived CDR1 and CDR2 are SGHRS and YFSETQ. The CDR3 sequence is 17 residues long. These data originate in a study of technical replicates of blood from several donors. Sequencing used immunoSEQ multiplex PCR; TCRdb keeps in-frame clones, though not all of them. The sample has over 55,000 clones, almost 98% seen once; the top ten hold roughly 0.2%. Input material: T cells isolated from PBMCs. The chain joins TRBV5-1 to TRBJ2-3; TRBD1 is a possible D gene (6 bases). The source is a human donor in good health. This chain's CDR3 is CASSLLVRGEVTDTQYF. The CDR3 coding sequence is TGCGCCAGCAGCTTACTTGTCAGGGGCGAGGTGACAGATACGCAGTATTTT.